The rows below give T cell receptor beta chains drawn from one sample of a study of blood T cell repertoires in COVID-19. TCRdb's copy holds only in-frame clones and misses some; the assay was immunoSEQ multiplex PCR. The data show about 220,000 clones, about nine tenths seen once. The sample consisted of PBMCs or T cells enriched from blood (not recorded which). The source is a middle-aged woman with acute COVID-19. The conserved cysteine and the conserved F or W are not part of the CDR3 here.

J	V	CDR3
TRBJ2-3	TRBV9	ASSVDGLASDTQY
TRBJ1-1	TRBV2	ASSAQAMNTEAF
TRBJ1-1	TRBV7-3	ASSLTVGRGLAEAF
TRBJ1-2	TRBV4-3	ASSQGGNYGYT
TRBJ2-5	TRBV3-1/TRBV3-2	ASSQGPSGGGQETQY
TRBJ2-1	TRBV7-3	ASSSPAGQGHYNEQF
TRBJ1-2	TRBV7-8	ASSQLTGALNYGYT
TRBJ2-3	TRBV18	ASSRDYSRTDTQY
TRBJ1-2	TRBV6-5	ASRTPGLGGYT
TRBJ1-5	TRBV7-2	ASSSVARSQPQH
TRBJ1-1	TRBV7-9	ASSFGQEAF
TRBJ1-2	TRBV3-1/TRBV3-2	ASSTPRTGGDGYT
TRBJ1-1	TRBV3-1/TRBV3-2	ASSPLLRFERAF
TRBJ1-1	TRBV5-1	ASSLTGDRTEAF
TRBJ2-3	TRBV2	ASSELAGSDWDTQY
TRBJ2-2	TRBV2	ASILPRLAGGKNTGELF
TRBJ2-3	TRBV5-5	ASSLGGFVWTTDTQY
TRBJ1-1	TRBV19	ASSNQGNTEAF
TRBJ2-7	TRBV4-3	ASSQDSKGPSYEQY
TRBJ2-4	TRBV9	ASSVDLGAGVKNIQY
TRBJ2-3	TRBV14	ASSHIAGGLTDTQY
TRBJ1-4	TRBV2	ASTRGRGLEKLF
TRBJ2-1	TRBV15	ATSPRQVNNEQF
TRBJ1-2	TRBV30	AWSVQASLSGYT
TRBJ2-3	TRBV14	ASSRGLAGTDTQY
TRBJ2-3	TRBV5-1	ASSTGGHTDTQY
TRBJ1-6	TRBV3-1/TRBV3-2	ASSPTTGTGNSPLH
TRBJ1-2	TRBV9	ASSAEWQGAVYGYT
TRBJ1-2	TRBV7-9	ASKALGQGGDYGYT
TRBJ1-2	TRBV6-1	ASSEARGYGYT
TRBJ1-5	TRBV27	ASSLSVQGGNQPQH
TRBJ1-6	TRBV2	ASTGATNNSPLH
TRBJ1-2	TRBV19	ASTQGARNTLANYGYT
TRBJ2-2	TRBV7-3	ASSPLGTGPGELF
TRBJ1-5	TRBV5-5	ASSPGRDRGWNQPQH
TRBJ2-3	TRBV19	ASSIGLAGGTDTQY
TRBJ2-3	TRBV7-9	ASSLSGGNTDTQY
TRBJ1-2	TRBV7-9	ASSPPQGGYT
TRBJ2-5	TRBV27	ASRRQGRGETQY
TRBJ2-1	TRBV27	ASSRTGFQEQF
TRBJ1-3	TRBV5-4	ASSPAGTGASGNTIY
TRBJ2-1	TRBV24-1	ATSDVTSGGVNEQF
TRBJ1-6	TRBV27	ASSLRDRRSSYNSPLH
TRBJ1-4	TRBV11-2	ASSSSRALNEKLF
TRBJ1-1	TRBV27	ASSRDREGTEAF
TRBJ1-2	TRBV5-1	ASSISGTGNGYT
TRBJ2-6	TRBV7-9	ASSFTGGGANVLT
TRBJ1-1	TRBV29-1	SSTGWGKAF
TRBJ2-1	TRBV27	ASSLNWQYNEQF
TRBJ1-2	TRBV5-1	ASSGGGTAYYGYT
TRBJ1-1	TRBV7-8	ASSLVGTVTEAF
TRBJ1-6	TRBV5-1	ASSPGLLNSPLH